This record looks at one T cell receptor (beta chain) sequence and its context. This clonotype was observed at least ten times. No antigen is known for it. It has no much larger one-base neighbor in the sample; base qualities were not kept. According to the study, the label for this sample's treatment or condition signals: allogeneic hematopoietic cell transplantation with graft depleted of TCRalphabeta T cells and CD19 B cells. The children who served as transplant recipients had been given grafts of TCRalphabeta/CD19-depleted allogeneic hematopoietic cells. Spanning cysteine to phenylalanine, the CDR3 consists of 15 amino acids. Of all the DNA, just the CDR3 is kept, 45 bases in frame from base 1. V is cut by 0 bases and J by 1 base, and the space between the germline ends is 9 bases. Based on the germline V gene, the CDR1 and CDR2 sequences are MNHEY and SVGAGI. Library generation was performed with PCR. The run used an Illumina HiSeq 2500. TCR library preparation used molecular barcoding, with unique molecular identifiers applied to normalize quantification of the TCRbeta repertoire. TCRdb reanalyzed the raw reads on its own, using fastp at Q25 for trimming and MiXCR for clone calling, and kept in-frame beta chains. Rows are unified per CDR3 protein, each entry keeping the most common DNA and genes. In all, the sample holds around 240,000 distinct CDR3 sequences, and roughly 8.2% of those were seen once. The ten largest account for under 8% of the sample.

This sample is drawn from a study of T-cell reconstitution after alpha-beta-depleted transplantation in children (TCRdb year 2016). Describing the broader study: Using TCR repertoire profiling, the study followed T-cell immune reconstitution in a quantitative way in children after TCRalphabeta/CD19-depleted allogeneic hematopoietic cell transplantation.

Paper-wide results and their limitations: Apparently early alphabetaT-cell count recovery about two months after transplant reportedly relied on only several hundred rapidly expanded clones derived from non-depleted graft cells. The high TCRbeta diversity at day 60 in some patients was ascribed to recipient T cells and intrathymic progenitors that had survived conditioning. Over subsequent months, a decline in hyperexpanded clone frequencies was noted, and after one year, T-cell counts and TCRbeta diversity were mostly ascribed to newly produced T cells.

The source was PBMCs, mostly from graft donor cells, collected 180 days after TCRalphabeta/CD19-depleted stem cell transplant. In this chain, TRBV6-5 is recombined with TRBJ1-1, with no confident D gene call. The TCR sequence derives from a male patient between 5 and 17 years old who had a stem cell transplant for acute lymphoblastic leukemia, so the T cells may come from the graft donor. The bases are TGTGCCAGCAGTTACTCGGAGCACCCGAACACTGAAGCTTTCTTT. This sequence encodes CASSYSEHPNTEAFF.